Listed below are T cell receptor beta chains from one sample, sequenced in a study. One entry per CDR3 protein, called by TCRdb with MiXCR from the RT-PCR reads. The sample consists of more than 550,000 distinct CDR3 sequences, approximately 14% of them appearing once. The sequenced sample consisted of memory CD4+ T cells from blood. The receptors originated from a female donor in good health, serving as a healthy control. The CDR3 runs from the conserved cysteine through the conserved F or W. The order of the fields is D gene, J gene, V gene, clone size, CDR3 protein, CDR3 DNA. D genes are given only for firm matches. Not every row has a clone size; where given, it reads once, few, many or a size class.

>TRBD1|TRBJ2-7|TRBV7-2|few
CASSLASQGLTYEQYF
TGTGCCAGCAGCTTAGCGTCACAGGGGCTCACCTACGAGCAGTACTTC
>NA|TRBJ2-7|TRBV12-3/TRBV12-4|many
CASSRDTSYEQYF
TGTGCCAGCAGTCGGGACACCTCCTACGAGCAGTACTTC
>NA|TRBJ2-3|TRBV15|many
CATDRGDFGSTDTQYF
TGTGCCACCGACCGGGGAGACTTTGGGTCCACAGATACGCAGTATTTT
>TRBD1|TRBJ1-1|TRBV20-1|many
CSATGGAGRTEAFF
TGCAGTGCTACAGGGGGCGCAGGGAGGACTGAAGCTTTCTTT
>NA|TRBJ2-5|TRBV7-2|few
CASSLISARETQYF
TGTGCCAGCAGCTTAATCTCTGCGAGGGAGACCCAGTACTTC
>NA|TRBJ2-7|TRBV20-1|many
CSARIGVRSYEQYF
TGCAGTGCTAGAATAGGGGTCCGTTCCTACGAGCAGTACTTC
>NA|TRBJ1-1|TRBV7-8|many
CASSWRERGGGAEAFF
TGTGCCAGCAGCTGGCGGGAACGGGGCGGGGGCGCTGAAGCTTTCTTT
>NA|TRBJ2-7|TRBV18|NA
CASSPIPYEQYF
TGTGCCAGCTCACCCATACCCTACGAGCAGTACTTC
>NA|TRBJ2-1|TRBV20-1|few
CSWRTDYNEQFF
TGCAGTTGGAGGACTGATTACAATGAGCAGTTCTTC
>NA|TRBJ2-5|TRBV5-6|NA
CASSSAGAYRGTQYF
TGTGCCAGCAGCTCCGCCGGGGCCTACAGAGGGACCCAGTACTTC
>TRBD1|TRBJ2-7|TRBV28|NA
CASSLEDRAGEQYF
TGTGCCAGCAGTCTAGAGGACAGGGCAGGCGAGCAGTACTTC
>TRBD2|TRBJ2-1|TRBV20-1|NA
CSARVYGTSVNEQFF
TGCAGTGCTAGAGTGTACGGGACTAGCGTTAATGAGCAGTTCTTC
>TRBD2|TRBJ2-1|TRBV12-3/TRBV12-4|many
CASRISGGAPEQFF
TGTGCCAGCAGAATTAGCGGGGGGGCCCCTGAGCAGTTCTTC
>NA|TRBJ2-7|TRBV7-8|NA
CASSLVRGGEQYF
TGTGCCAGCAGCTTAGTAAGGGGCGGGGAGCAGTACTTC
>TRBD2|TRBJ2-3|TRBV20-1|few
CSAAASGRLYTQYF
TGCAGTGCTGCCGCTAGCGGGAGGCTATATACGCAGTATTTT
>NA|TRBJ2-7|TRBV4-2|NA
CASSPPGLSYEQYF
TGTGCCAGCAGCCCGCCGGGACTCTCCTACGAGCAGTACTTC
>TRBD1|TRBJ2-2|TRBV9|NA
CASSVEVSTGAGELFF
TGTGCCAGCAGCGTAGAGGTTTCAACAGGGGCCGGGGAGCTGTTTTTT
>NA|TRBJ2-1|TRBV7-2|NA
CASRRPDSGGASYNEQFF
TGTGCCAGCAGGAGACCCGACTCAGGCGGAGCCTCCTACAATGAGCAGTTCTTC
>TRBD2|TRBJ2-5|TRBV10-3|many
CAISRTSGSSETQYF
TGTGCCATCAGCCGGACTAGCGGGAGCTCGGAGACCCAGTACTTC
>NA|TRBJ2-7|TRBV5-1|NA
CASSPENLSGKEQYF
TGCGCCAGCAGCCCCGAAAACTTAAGCGGAAAGGAGCAGTACTTC
>TRBD2|TRBJ2-7|TRBV20-1|NA
CSGEREGFYEQYF
TGCAGCGGAGAGCGGGAGGGCTTCTACGAGCAGTACTTC
>NA|TRBJ2-3|TRBV29-1|many
CSVDLLSTDTQYF
TGCAGCGTTGACCTCCTGTCCACAGATACGCAGTATTTT
>NA|TRBJ2-2|TRBV5-4|many
CASSSGTPLDHGELFF
TGTGCCAGCAGCTCCGGGACACCCCTAGATCACGGGGAGCTGTTTTTT
>NA|TRBJ1-1|TRBV5-1|NA
CASSQTEGQNTEAFF
TGCGCCAGCAGCCAAACAGAGGGCCAAAACACTGAAGCTTTCTTT
>NA|TRBJ2-3|TRBV28|many
CASSLRRHTDTQYF
TGTGCCAGCAGTTTACGTCGACACACAGATACGCAGTATTTT
>NA|TRBJ1-2|TRBV4-3|many
CASSQDGLIGGYTF
TGCGCCAGCAGCCAAGATGGGTTAATAGGTGGCTACACCTTC
>TRBD1|TRBJ2-5|TRBV12-3/TRBV12-4|many
CASSRDRGWKETQYF
TGTGCCAGCAGTAGGGACAGGGGGTGGAAAGAGACCCAGTACTTC
>NA|TRBJ2-2|TRBV29-1|few
CSVEDPLGRAGELFF
TGCAGCGTTGAAGACCCTCTGGGCCGCGCCGGGGAGCTGTTTTTT
>NA|TRBJ2-7|TRBV15|few
CATSGGLFPREQYF
TGTGCCACCAGCGGGGGTCTCTTTCCGCGGGAGCAGTACTTC
>NA|TRBJ2-3|TRBV6-2/TRBV6-3|few
CASSYRKTDTQYF
TGTGCCAGCAGTTATCGGAAGACAGATACGCAGTATTTT